The clone carrying this T cell receptor beta chain was picked up a small number of times. What it recognizes is unknown. These data originate in a study of beta chain features in type 1 diabetes. The purity of all sorted populations exceeded 98%. Study-level findings and limits: Individuals with type 1 diabetes displayed fewer insertions and more deletions at VDJ junctions.

The CDR3 spans 16 residues. Per germline, CDR1 LGHNT and CDR2 FRNRAP. Trimming took 6 bases from V and 3 from J; bases not matched to a gene: 11. Expressed TCRB transcripts were sequenced after all isolated RNA was converted to cDNA. This table comes from immunoSEQ multiplex PCR, and its TCRdb copy is limited to in-frame clones, with some not included. Counted here are hundreds of thousands of clones, roughly 31% occurring once; the ten biggest clones make up around 0.065%. The sequence was collected from a man aged 18 to 29 in good health. The genes are TRBV12-5 and TRBJ2-1; 7 bases agree with TRBD2. What was sequenced was naive CD4+ T cells from blood. CDR3 in amino acids: CASGKLAGDHYNEQFF. CDR3 nucleotides: TGTGCTAGTGGGAAATTGGCGGGAGACCACTACAATGAGCAGTTCTTC.